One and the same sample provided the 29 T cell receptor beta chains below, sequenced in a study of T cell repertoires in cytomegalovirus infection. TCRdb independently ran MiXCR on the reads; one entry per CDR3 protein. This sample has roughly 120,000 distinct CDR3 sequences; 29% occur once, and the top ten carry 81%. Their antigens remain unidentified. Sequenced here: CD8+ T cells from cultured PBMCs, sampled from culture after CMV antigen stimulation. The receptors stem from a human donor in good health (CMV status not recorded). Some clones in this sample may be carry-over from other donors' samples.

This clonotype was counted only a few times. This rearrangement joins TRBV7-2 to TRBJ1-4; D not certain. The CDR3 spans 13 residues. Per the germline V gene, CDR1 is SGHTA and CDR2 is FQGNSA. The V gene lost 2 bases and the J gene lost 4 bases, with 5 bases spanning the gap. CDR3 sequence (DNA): TGTGCCAGCAGCTTAAGGCATAATGAAAAACTGTTTTTT. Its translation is CASSLRHNEKLFF.

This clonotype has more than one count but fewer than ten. This CDR3 reads CASSSPGGLQETQYF. The CDR3 region has the DNA TGTGCCAGCAGTAGCCCAGGGGGCCTCCAAGAGACCCAGTACTTC. The V and J genes are TRBV2 and TRBJ2-5; TRBD1 agrees at 8 bases. CDR1 and CDR2 from the germline V gene are SNHLY and FYNNEI. This CDR3 contains 15 residues. V was clipped by 5 bases and J by 1 base; unmatched bases: 6.

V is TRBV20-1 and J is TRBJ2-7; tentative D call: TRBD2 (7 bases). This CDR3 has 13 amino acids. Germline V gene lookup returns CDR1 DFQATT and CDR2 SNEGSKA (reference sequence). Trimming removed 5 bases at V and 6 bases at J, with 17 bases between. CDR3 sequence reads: CSASGEGSPEQYF. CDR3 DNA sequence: TGCAGTGCTTCAGGGGAGGGTTCACCCGAGCAGTACTTC.

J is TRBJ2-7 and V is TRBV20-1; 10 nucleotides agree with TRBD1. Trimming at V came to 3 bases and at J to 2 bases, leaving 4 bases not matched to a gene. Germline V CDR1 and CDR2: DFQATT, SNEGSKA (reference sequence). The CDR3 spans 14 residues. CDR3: CSASGTGDPYEQYF. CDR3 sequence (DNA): TGCAGTGCTAGCGGGACAGGGGACCCCTACGAGCAGTACTTC.

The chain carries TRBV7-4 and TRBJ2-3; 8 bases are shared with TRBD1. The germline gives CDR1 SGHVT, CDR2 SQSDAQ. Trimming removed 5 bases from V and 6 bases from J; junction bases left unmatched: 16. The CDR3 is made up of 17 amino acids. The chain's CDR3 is CASSPYLTQGAVDTQYF. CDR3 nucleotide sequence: TGTGCCAGCAGCCCATATCTAACCCAGGGGGCGGTTGATACGCAGTATTTT.

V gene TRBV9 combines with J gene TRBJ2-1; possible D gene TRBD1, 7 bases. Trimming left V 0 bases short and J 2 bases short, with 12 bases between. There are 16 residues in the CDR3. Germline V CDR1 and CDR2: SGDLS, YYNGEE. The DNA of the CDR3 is TGTGCCAGCAGCGTAGCTGGAGGGACAGCCTACAATGAGCAGTTCTTC. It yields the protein CASSVAGGTAYNEQFF.

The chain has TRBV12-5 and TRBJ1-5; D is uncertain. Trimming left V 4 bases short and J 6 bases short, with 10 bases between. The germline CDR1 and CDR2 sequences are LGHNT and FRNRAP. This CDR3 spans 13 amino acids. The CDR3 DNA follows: TGTGCTAGTGGTTCGGCCGGCTTTCAGCCCCAGCATTTT. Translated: CASGSAGFQPQHF.

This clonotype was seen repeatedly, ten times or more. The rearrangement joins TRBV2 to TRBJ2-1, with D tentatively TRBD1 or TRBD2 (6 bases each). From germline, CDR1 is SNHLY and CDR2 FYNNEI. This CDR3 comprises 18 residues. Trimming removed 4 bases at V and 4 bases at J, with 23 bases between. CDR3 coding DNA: TGTGCCAGCAGTGGTACCCTCGATCCGGGGGCTCCTTACAATGAGCAGTTCTTC. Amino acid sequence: CASSGTLDPGAPYNEQFF.

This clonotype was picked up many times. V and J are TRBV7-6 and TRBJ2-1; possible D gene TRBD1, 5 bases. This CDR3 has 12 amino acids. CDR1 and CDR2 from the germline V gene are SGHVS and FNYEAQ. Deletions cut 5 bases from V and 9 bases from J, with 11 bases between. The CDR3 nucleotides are TGTGCCAGCAGCCCCAATAGGGGTGAGCAGTTCTTC. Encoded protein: CASSPNRGEQFF.

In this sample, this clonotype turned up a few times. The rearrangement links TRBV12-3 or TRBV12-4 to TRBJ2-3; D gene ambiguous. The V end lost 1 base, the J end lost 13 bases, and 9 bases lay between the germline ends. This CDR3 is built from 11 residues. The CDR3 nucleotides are TGTGCCAGCAGTTTAGGGATAGAGAAGTATTTT. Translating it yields CASSLGIEKYF.

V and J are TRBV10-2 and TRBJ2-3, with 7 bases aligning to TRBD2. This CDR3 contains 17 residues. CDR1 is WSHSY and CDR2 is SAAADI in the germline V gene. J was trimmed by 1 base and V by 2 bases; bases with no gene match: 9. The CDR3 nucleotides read TGCGCCAGCAGTGAGCCGAGGAAGGGGAGGGGCACAGATACGCAGTATTTT. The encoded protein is CASSEPRKGRGTDTQYF.

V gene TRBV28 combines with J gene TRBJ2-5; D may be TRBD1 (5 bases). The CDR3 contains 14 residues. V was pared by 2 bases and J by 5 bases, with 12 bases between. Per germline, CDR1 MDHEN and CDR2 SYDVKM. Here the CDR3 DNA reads TGTGCCAGCAGTTTAGGGCAGGGCGATGAGACCCAGTACTTC. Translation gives CASSLGQGDETQYF.

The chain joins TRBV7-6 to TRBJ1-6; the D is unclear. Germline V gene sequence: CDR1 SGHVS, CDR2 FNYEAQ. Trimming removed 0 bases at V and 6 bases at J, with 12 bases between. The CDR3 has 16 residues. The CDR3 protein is CASSLAAATFNSPLHF. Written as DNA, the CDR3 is TGTGCCAGCAGCTTAGCGGCCGCTACCTTTAATTCACCCCTCCACTTT.

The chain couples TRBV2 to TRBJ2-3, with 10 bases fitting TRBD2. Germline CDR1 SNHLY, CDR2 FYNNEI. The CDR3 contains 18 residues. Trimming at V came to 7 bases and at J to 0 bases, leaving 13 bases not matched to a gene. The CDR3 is CASTDPGLARESTDTQYF. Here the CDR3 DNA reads TGTGCCAGCACCGACCCGGGACTAGCGCGGGAAAGCACAGATACGCAGTATTTT.

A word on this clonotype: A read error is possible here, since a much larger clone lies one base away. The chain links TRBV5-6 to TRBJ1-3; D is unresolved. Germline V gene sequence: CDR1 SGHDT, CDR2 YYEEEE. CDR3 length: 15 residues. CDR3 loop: CASSLAAVSGNTISF. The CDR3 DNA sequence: TGTGCCAGCAGCTTGGCGGCTGTTTCTGGAAACACCATATCTTTT.

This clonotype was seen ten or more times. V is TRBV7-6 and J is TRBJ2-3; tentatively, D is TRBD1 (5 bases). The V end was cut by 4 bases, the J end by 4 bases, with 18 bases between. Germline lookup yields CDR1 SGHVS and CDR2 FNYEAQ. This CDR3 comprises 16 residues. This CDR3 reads CASSSLGQGYSDTQYF. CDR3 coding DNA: TGTGCCAGCAGCTCCTTGGGGCAGGGATATTCAGATACGCAGTATTTT.

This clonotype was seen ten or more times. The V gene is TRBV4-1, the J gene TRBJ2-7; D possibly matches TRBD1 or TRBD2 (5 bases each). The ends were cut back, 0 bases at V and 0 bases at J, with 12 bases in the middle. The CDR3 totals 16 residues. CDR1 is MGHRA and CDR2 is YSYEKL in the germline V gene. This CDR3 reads CASSQDEGWSSYEQYF. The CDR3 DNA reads TGCGCCAGCAGCCAAGATGAGGGGTGGAGCTCCTACGAGCAGTACTTC.

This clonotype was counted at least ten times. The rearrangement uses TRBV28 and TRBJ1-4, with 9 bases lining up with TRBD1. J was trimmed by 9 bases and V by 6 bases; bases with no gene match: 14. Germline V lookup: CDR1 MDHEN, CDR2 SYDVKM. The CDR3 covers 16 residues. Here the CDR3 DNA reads TGTGCCAGCAGCTACACCGTGGGACAGGGTCAACAAAAACTGTTTTTT. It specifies CASSYTVGQGQQKLFF.

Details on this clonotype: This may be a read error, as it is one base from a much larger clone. The CDR3 is CASSLQGGGPNEQFF. The CDR3 DNA reads TGTGCCAGCAGCCTACAGGGGGGGGGGCCTAATGAGCAGTTCTTC. The J gene is TRBJ2-1, the V gene TRBV7-6; TRBD1 is a possible D gene (8 bases). CDR3 length equals 15 residues. Trimming removed 5 bases at V and 7 bases at J, with 18 bases between. Per germline, CDR1 SGHVS and CDR2 FNYEAQ. Full variable domain (rest looked up from reference TRBV7-6 and TRBJ2-1): GAGVSQSPRYKVTKRGQDVALRCDPISGHVSLYWYRQALGQGPEFLTYFNYEAQQDKSGLPNDRFSAERPEGSISTLTIQRTEQRDSAMYRCASSLQGGGPNEQFFGPGTRLTVL.

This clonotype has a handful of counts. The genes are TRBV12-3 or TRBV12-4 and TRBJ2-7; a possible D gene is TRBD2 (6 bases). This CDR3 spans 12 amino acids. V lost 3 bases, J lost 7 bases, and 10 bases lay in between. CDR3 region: CASSFPGGEQYF. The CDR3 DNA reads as TGTGCCAGCAGTTTCCCCGGGGGAGAGCAGTACTTC.

The CDR3 sequence is CASSPPGLNTEAFF. The CDR3 nucleotides are TGTGCCAGCAGTCCCCCCGGACTGAACACTGAAGCTTTCTTT. The chain combines TRBV27 with TRBJ1-1; D is ambiguous. Germline V CDR1 and CDR2: MNHEY, SMNVEV (reference sequence). Trimming removed 5 bases from V and 0 bases from J, with 10 bases in between. The CDR3 totals 14 residues.

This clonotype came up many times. The CDR3 loop is CASSYGGTYNEQFF. The CDR3 DNA follows: TGTGCCAGCAGTTACGGGGGGACCTACAATGAGCAGTTCTTC. The chain has TRBV6-6 and TRBJ2-1; D is possibly TRBD2 (6 bases). Germline assignment: CDR1 MNHNY and CDR2 SVGAGI (reference sequence). V was trimmed by 2 bases and J by 2 bases, leaving 7 bases between them. CDR3 length: 14 amino acids.

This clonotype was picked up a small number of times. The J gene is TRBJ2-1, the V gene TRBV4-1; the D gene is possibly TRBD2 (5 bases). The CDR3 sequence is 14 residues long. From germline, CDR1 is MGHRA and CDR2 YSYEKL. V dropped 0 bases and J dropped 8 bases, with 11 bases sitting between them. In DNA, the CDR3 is TGCGCCAGCAGCCAAGAGGGAGTAAGCGATGAGCAGTTCTTC. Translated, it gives CASSQEGVSDEQFF.

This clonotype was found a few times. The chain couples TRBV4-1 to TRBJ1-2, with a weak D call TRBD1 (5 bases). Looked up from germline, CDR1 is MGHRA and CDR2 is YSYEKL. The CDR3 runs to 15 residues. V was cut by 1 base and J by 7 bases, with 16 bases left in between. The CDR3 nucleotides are TGCGCCAGCAGCCAAGCGGCAGGGCCCTATTCTGGCTACACCTTC. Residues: CASSQAAGPYSGYTF.

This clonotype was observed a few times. CDR3 sequence (DNA): TGTGCCAGCAGCTCCTCGAGCGGGGGGCCGAGGGAGACCCAGTACTTC. This translates into CASSSSSGGPRETQYF. The gene calls are TRBV7-6 and TRBJ2-5; TRBD2 matches at 9 bases. With 4 bases clipped from V and 5 bases from J, the junction kept 11 bases outside the gene matches. This CDR3 has 16 residues. Germline assignment: CDR1 SGHVS and CDR2 FNYEAQ. The whole variable domain, filled in from reference TRBV7-6 and TRBJ2-5, reads GAGVSQSPRYKVTKRGQDVALRCDPISGHVSLYWYRQALGQGPEFLTYFNYEAQQDKSGLPNDRFSAERPEGSISTLTIQRTEQRDSAMYRCASSSSSGGPRETQYFGPGTRLLVL.

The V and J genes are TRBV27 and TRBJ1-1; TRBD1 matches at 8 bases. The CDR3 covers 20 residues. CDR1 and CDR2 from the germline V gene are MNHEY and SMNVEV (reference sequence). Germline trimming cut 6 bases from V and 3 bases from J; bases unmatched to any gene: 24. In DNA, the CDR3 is TGTGCCAGCAGCGTACAAGCATCGGACAGGGCTCACCTAGGGGACACTGAAGCTTTCTTT. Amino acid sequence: CASSVQASDRAHLGDTEAFF.

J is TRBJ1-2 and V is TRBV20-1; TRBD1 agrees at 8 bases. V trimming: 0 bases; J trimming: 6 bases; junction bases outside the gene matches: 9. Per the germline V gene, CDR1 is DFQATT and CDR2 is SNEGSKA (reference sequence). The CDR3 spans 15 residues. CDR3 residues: CSARDWVQGADGYTF. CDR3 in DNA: TGCAGTGCTAGAGATTGGGTCCAGGGGGCGGATGGCTACACCTTC.

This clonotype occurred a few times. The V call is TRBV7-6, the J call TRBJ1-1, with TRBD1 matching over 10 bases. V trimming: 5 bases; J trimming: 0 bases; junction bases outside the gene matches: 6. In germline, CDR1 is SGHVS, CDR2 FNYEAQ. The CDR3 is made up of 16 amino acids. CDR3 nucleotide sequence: TGTGCCAGCAGCGGGGGGACAGGGGCCATGAACACTGAAGCTTTCTTT. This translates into CASSGGTGAMNTEAFF.

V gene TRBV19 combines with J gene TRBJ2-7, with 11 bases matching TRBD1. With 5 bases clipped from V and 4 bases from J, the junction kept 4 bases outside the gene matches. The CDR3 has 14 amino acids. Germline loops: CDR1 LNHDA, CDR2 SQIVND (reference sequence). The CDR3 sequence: CASSGRDRGYEQYF. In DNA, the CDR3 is TGTGCCAGTAGTGGAAGGGACAGGGGGTACGAGCAGTACTTC.